This T cell receptor (beta chain) comes out of a study of shared clonotypes between healthy human individuals. Across the study: Donors were a couple of women and a few men aged 18 to 49.

The V gene lost 6 bases and the J gene lost 1 base, with 12 bases spanning the gap. This CDR3 has 14 residues. Germline-derived CDR1 and CDR2 are LNHDA and SQIVND (reference sequence). Unsorted PBMC DNA sequencing spanned ten immunoSEQ deep assay plates. The protocol was immunoSEQ multiplex PCR, while the TCRdb copy is restricted to in-frame clones and leaves out a portion. The data show roughly 500,000 clones, about 79% seen once. This sequence was found in a woman aged 40 to 50 in good health. Some clones in this sample may be carry-over from other donors' samples. What was sequenced was PBMCs. The V and J genes are TRBV19 and TRBJ2-5; D perhaps matches TRBD1 (6 bases). The CDR3 DNA is TGTGCCAGTAGGATGACAGGCCCCCAAGAGACCCAGTACTTC. It codes for CASRMTGPQETQYF. Supplemented by reference TRBV19 and TRBJ2-5, the full variable domain reads DGGITQSPKYLFRKEGQNVTLSCEQNLNHDAMYWYRQDPGQGLRLIYYSQIVNDFQKGDIAEGYSVSREKKESFPLTVTSAQKNPTAFYLCASRMTGPQETQYFGPGTRLLVL.